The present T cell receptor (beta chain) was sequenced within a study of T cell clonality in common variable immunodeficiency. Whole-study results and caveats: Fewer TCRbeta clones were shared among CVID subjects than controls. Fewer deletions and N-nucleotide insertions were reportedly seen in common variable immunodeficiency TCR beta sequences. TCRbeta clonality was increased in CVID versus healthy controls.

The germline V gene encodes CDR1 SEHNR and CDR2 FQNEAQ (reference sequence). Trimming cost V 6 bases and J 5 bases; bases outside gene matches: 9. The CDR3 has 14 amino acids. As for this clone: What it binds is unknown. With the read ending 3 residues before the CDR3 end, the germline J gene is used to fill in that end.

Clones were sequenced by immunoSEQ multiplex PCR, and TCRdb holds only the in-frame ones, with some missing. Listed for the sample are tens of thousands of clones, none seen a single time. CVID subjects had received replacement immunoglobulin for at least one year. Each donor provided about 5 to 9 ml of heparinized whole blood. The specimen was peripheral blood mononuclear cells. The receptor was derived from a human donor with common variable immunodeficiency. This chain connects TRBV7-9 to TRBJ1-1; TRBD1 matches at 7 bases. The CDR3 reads CASRGGGGRTEAFF. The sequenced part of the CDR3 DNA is TGTGCCAGCAGGGGAGGGGGCGGACGGACTGAA. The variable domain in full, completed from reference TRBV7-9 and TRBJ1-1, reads DTGVSQNPRHKITKRGQNVTFRCDPISEHNRLYWYRQTLGQGPEFLTYFQNEAQLEKSRLLSDRFSAERPKGSFSTLEIQRTEQGDSAMYLCASRGGGGRTEAFFGQGTRLTVV.